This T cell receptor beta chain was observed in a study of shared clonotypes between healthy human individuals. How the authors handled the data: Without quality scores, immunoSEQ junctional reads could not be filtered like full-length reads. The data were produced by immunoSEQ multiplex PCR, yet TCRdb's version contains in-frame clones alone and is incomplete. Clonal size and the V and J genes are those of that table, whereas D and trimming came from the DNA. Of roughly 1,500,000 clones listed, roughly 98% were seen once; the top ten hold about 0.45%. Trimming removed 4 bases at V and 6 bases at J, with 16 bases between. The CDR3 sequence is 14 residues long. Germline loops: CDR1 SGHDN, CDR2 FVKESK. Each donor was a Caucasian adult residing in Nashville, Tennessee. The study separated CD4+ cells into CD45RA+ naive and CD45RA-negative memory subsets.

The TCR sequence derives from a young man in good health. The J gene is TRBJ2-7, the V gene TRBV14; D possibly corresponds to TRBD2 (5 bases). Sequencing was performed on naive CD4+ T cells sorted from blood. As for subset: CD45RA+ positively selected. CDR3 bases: TGTGCCAGCAGCCCCTCCGGATGGGGAGTCGAGCAGTACTTC. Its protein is CASSPSGWGVEQYF.